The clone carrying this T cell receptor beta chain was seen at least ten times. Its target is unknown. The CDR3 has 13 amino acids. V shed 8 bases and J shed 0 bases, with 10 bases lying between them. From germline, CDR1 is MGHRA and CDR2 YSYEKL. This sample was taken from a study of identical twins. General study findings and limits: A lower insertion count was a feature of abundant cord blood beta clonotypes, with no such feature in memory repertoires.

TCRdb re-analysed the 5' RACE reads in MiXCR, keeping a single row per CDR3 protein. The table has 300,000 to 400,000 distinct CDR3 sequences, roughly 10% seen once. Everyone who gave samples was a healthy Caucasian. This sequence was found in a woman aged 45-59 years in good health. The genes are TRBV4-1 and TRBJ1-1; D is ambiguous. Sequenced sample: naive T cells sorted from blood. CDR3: CASSGVMNTEAFF. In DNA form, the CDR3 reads TGCGCCAGCTCCGGGGTCATGAACACTGAAGCTTTCTTT.